These 14 T cell receptor beta chains originate from one sample sequenced in a study of human T cells and chemical hapten exposure. As to time point: patch test 1, 2 weeks after DPC sensitization. Specified treatment: therapeutic diphenylcyclopropenone sensitization with weekly scalp DPC. Each CDR3 protein gets one entry after TCRdb re-called the RACE reads with MiXCR. The sample consists of approximately 73,000 distinct CDR3 sequences, 10% of them appearing once. Sequenced here: whole blood, sampled in connection with sensitization to the hapten diphenylcyclopropenone (DPC). These receptors were taken from a woman aged 45-65 years with alopecia areata. Some clones in this sample may be carry-over from other donors' samples.

This clonotype was detected many times. This chain joins TRBV4-2 and TRBJ2-5; perhaps D is TRBD1 or TRBD2 (5 bases each). CDR1 is LGHNA, CDR2 YNFKEQ, per germline. Trimming took 1 base from V and 2 from J, leaving 20 bases between them. This CDR3 contains 18 residues. The CDR3 reads CASSQGQRGAEPQETQYF. CDR3 in DNA: TGTGCCAGCAGCCAAGGTCAGAGGGGTGCGGAGCCGCAAGAGACCCAGTACTTC.

There are many counts of this clonotype. The rearrangement uses TRBV28 and TRBJ1-4; D is unclear. The CDR3 is 13 residues long. CDR1 is MDHEN and CDR2 is SYDVKM in the germline V gene. Trimming removed 6 bases at V and 7 bases at J, with 12 bases between. DNA for the CDR3: TGTGCCAGCAGCATAACCACCCTTGAAAAACTGTTTTTT. Its protein is CASSITTLEKLFF.

This clonotype has a handful of counts. The chain links TRBV29-1 to TRBJ1-1, with D perhaps matching TRBD1 (6 bases). The CDR3 has 10 residues. From germline, CDR1 is SQVTM and CDR2 ANQGSEA. The germline V and J ends were trimmed by 8 bases and 11 bases, with 15 bases remaining between them. The CDR3 region has the DNA TGCAGCATAGGTGGGGGGCGGGCTTTCTTT. This translates into CSIGGGRAFF.

The rearrangement uses TRBV6-6 and TRBJ2-1; D unresolved. CDR1 is MNHNY, CDR2 SVGAGI, per germline (reference sequence). The CDR3 is made up of 12 amino acids. The V and J ends lost 3 bases and 4 bases respectively, with 4 bases between them. The chain's CDR3 is CASSYRYNEQFF. The CDR3 DNA reads as TGTGCCAGCAGTTATAGATACAATGAGCAGTTCTTC.

The chain combines TRBV7-3 with TRBJ2-2; D remains unclear. CDR1 is SGHTA and CDR2 is FQGTGA in the germline V gene. The CDR3 sequence is 14 residues long. V was shortened by 1 base and J by 6 bases, with 9 bases between the two germline ends. CDR3 sequence (DNA): TGTGCCAGCAGCTTAAGTGGCGGCGCCGGGGAGCTGTTTTTT. Its protein is CASSLSGGAGELFF.

CDR3 residues: CASTQPGPNNEQFF. CDR3 sequence (DNA): TGTGCCAGCACCCAACCGGGCCCAAACAATGAGCAGTTCTTC. The chain couples TRBV25-1 to TRBJ2-1; D ambiguous. This CDR3 is built from 14 residues. From germline, CDR1 is MGHDK and CDR2 SYGVNS. V was pared by 7 bases and J by 5 bases, with 15 bases between.

This clonotype was counted between two and nine times. The CDR3 nucleotides are TGTGCCAGCAGCCCCGACGGAATCTATAATTCACCCCTCCACTTT. Translated: CASSPDGIYNSPLHF. The chain links TRBV5-5 to TRBJ1-6; D unresolved. Germline V gene sequence: CDR1 SGHKS, CDR2 YYEKEE (reference sequence). The CDR3 contains 15 residues. The V gene lost 4 bases and the J gene lost 3 bases, with 11 bases spanning the gap.

The rearrangement joins TRBV20-1 to TRBJ2-1, with 8 bases fitting TRBD1. CDR3 length: 14 residues. Germline V gives CDR1 DFQATT, CDR2 SNEGSKA (reference sequence). The V and J ends lost 6 bases and 7 bases, in that order; junction bases with no gene match: 11. CDR3 coding DNA: TGCAGTGCGAACGGACAGGGAAATTATAATGAGCAGTTCTTC. It is translated as CSANGQGNYNEQFF.

About this clonotype itself: At one of its ends the junction is not consistent with the germline gene, which may arise from a read error. CDR3: CASSHQDGWGF. DNA for the CDR3: TGTGCCAGCAGCCACCAAGATGGTTGGGGGTTC. J is TRBJ2-1 and V is TRBV3-1, with D perhaps matching TRBD1 or TRBD2 (5 bases each). The CDR3 is made up of 11 amino acids. Germline V CDR1 and CDR2: LGHDT, YNNKEL (reference sequence).

This clonotype was detected a few times. One end of the junction fails to match germline, which may point to a read error. The J gene is TRBJ2-3, the V gene TRBV7-7; D is possibly TRBD2 (6 bases). This CDR3 contains 16 residues. CDR1 is SSHAT and CDR2 is FNYEAQ in the germline V gene (reference sequence). For the CDR3, the DNA is TGTGCTAGCAGCTTAAATCTAGCGCTCAGCACAGATACGCAGTATTTT. Amino acids: CASSLNLALSTDTQYF.

In its sample, this clonotype was seen many times. The chain links TRBV9 to TRBJ2-5; 9 bases fit TRBD2. The CDR3 runs to 18 residues. From germline, CDR1 is SGDLS and CDR2 YYNGEE. V shed 4 bases and J 4 bases; nucleotides not matched to a gene: 17. CDR3 amino acids: CASSPDAGGARQGETQYF. The CDR3 DNA follows: TGTGCCAGCAGCCCTGACGCGGGGGGGGCGCGTCAAGGAGAGACCCAGTACTTC.

The sample holds a few counts of this clonotype. This chain joins TRBV20-1 and TRBJ2-7; 9 nucleotides line up with TRBD2. J was trimmed by 2 bases and V by 1 base; bases with no gene match: 3. Germline V lookup: CDR1 DFQATT, CDR2 SNEGSKA (reference sequence). CDR3 size: 14 residues. For the CDR3, the DNA is TGCAGTGCTAGAGTAGGACTAGCGCCCTACGAGCAGTACTTC. It codes for CSARVGLAPYEQYF.

This clonotype has a handful of counts. The chain has TRBV20-1 and TRBJ2-7, with 11 positions matching TRBD2. Unmatched junction bases numbered 5, after V lost 4 bases and J lost 0 bases. Germline assignment: CDR1 DFQATT and CDR2 SNEGSKA (reference sequence). This CDR3 is 15 amino acids long. The CDR3 loop reads CSATVAGGPSYEQYF. The CDR3, as DNA: TGCAGTGCTACTGTAGCGGGAGGGCCCTCCTACGAGCAGTACTTC.

This clonotype was counted between two and nine times. The rearrangement joins TRBV7-3 to TRBJ2-2, with 8 bases lining up with TRBD2. The CDR3 contains 16 residues. The germline V gene has CDR1 SGHTA and CDR2 FQGTGA. Trimming removed 6 bases from V and 1 base from J; junction bases left unmatched: 7. Here the CDR3 reads CASSRVAGRNTGELFF. The CDR3 DNA reads TGTGCCAGCAGTCGCGTAGCGGGAAGGAACACCGGGGAGCTGTTTTTT. The full variable domain, in which reference TRBV7-3 and TRBJ2-2 provide the parts outside the CDR3, is GAGVSQTPSNKVTEKGKYVELRCDPISGHTALYWYRQSLGQGPEFLIYFQGTGAADDSGLPNDRFFAVRPEGSVSTLKIQRTERGDSAVYLCASSRVAGRNTGELFFGEGSRLTVL.